Sequencing of this T cell receptor (beta chain) was carried out in a study of T cell changes during pregnancy in multiple sclerosis. Repertoires were generated with immunoSEQ multiplex PCR, while TCRdb's copy carries only in-frame clones and drops some. The top ten hold approximately 5% of the sample, which has about 49,000 clones, 90% seen once. Trimming pared 7 bases from V and 4 bases from J, leaving 13 bases between. This CDR3 has 13 amino acids. Per the germline V gene, CDR1 is MGHDK and CDR2 is SYGVNS. In its sample, this clone was seen once. The V and J genes are TRBV25-1 and TRBJ2-5, with D maybe TRBD1 (5 bases). This TCR derives from a female donor in good health, enrolled as a control in a pregnancy study. The source was peripheral blood, collected after pregnancy. CDR3 residues: CASKDTGRETQYF. The CDR3 DNA reads TGTGCCAGCAAGGACACCGGTCGAGAGACCCAGTACTTC.